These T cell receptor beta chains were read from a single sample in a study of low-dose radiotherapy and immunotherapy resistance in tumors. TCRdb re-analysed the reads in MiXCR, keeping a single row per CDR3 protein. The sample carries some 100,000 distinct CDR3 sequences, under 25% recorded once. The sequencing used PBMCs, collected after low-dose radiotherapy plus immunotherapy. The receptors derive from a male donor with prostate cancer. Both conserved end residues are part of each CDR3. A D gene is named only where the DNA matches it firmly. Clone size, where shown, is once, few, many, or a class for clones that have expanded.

cdr3_aa: CASGLWPGTLDTEAFF
cdr3_nt: TGTGCTAGTGGTTTGTGGCCCGGGACTCTGGACACTGAAGCTTTCTTT
clone_size: many
j_call: TRBJ1-1
v_call: TRBV12-5
d_call: -

cdr3_aa: CSVEGRGVNTEAFF
cdr3_nt: TGCAGCGTTGAGGGTCGGGGGGTGAACACTGAAGCTTTCTTT
clone_size: many
j_call: TRBJ1-1
v_call: TRBV29-1
d_call: -

cdr3_aa: CASSPGHPYGYTF
cdr3_nt: TGTGCCAGCAGCCCGGGACACCCCTATGGCTACACCTTC
clone_size: many
j_call: TRBJ1-2
v_call: TRBV12-3/TRBV12-4
d_call: -

cdr3_aa: CSARQPLAWNEQFF
cdr3_nt: TGCAGTGCTAGACAACCGCTAGCGTGGAATGAGCAGTTCTTC
clone_size: many
j_call: TRBJ2-1
v_call: TRBV20-1
d_call: -

cdr3_aa: CSARDLSGEGGELFF
cdr3_nt: TGCAGTGCTAGAGATCTGAGCGGGGAAGGCGGGGAGCTGTTTTTT
clone_size: many
j_call: TRBJ2-2
v_call: TRBV20-1
d_call: TRBD2

cdr3_aa: CASHSGGATGELFF
cdr3_nt: TGTGCCAGCCATAGCGGGGGGGCCACCGGGGAGCTGTTTTTT
clone_size: many
j_call: TRBJ2-2
v_call: TRBV4-2
d_call: TRBD2

cdr3_aa: CASSSGQGRSYNEQFF
cdr3_nt: TGCGCCAGCAGCTCCGGACAGGGGAGAAGTTACAATGAGCAGTTCTTC
clone_size: many
j_call: TRBJ2-1
v_call: TRBV5-1
d_call: TRBD1

cdr3_aa: CASSPDTDTQYF
cdr3_nt: TGTGCCAGCAGTCCCGACACAGATACGCAGTATTTT
clone_size: few
j_call: TRBJ2-3
v_call: TRBV12-3/TRBV12-4
d_call: -

cdr3_aa: CSVEGGTDTQYF
cdr3_nt: TGCAGCGTTGAGGGCGGCACAGATACGCAGTATTTT
clone_size: many
j_call: TRBJ2-3
v_call: TRBV29-1
d_call: -

cdr3_aa: CATSEAGLAGLDEQFF
cdr3_nt: TGTGCCACCAGTGAGGCTGGACTAGCGGGGCTGGATGAGCAGTTCTTC
clone_size: many
j_call: TRBJ2-1
v_call: TRBV24-1
d_call: TRBD2

cdr3_aa: CASSQRVAGEAFF
cdr3_nt: TGCGCCAGCAGCCAAAGAGTAGCGGGCGAAGCTTTCTTT
clone_size: many
j_call: TRBJ1-1
v_call: TRBV4-1
d_call: -

cdr3_aa: CASSQGPNTEAFF
cdr3_nt: TGTGCCAGCAGCCAGGGACCAAACACTGAAGCTTTCTTT
clone_size: many
j_call: TRBJ1-1
v_call: TRBV9
d_call: -

cdr3_aa: CASSILQANNSPLHF
cdr3_nt: TGTGCCAGTAGTATATTACAGGCTAATAATTCACCCCTCCACTTT
clone_size: many
j_call: TRBJ1-6
v_call: TRBV19
d_call: -

cdr3_aa: CASSSPVGTSSGEQFF
cdr3_nt: TGTGCCAGCAGCTCTCCGGTAGGGACTAGCTCGGGTGAGCAGTTCTTC
clone_size: many
j_call: TRBJ2-1
v_call: TRBV5-4
d_call: TRBD2

cdr3_aa: CASSRDRGREQYF
cdr3_nt: TGTGCCAGCAGCCGGGACAGGGGTCGCGAGCAGTACTTC
clone_size: many
j_call: TRBJ2-7
v_call: TRBV2
d_call: TRBD1

cdr3_aa: CASSLGLAGVRSYNEQFF
cdr3_nt: TGTGCCAGCAGTTTGGGACTAGCGGGAGTACGGTCCTACAATGAGCAGTTCTTC
clone_size: -
j_call: TRBJ2-1
v_call: TRBV27
d_call: TRBD2

cdr3_aa: CASSQGLRARGSPLHF
cdr3_nt: TGTGCCAGCAGCCAAGGTTTACGGGCAAGGGGTTCACCCCTCCACTTT
clone_size: few
j_call: TRBJ1-6
v_call: TRBV3-1
d_call: -

cdr3_aa: CSVLSGELQNEQFF
cdr3_nt: TGCAGCGTTCTTAGCGGGGAACTACAGAATGAGCAGTTCTTC
clone_size: -
j_call: TRBJ2-1
v_call: TRBV29-1
d_call: TRBD2

cdr3_aa: CASSPGTDPYEQYF
cdr3_nt: TGTGCCAGCAGCCCGGGGACAGATCCCTACGAGCAGTACTTC
clone_size: many
j_call: TRBJ2-7
v_call: TRBV5-6
d_call: TRBD1

cdr3_aa: CASSQPDRDSPLHF
cdr3_nt: TGTGCCAGCAGCCAACCTGACAGGGATTCACCCCTCCACTTT
clone_size: few
j_call: TRBJ1-6
v_call: TRBV14
d_call: TRBD1

cdr3_aa: CATRLPNSYNEQFF
cdr3_nt: TGCGCCACCCGACTACCGAACTCCTACAATGAGCAGTTCTTC
clone_size: many
j_call: TRBJ2-1
v_call: TRBV5-1
d_call: -

cdr3_aa: CASRGQMNSPLHF
cdr3_nt: TGTGCCAGCAGGGGTCAGATGAATTCACCCCTCCACTTT
clone_size: many
j_call: TRBJ1-6
v_call: TRBV14
d_call: -

cdr3_aa: CASSAMPGQGTQPQHF
cdr3_nt: TGTGCCAGCAGCGCAATGCCGGGACAGGGCACCCAGCCCCAGCATTTT
clone_size: many
j_call: TRBJ1-5
v_call: TRBV5-5
d_call: TRBD1

cdr3_aa: CASSTGNNQPQHF
cdr3_nt: TGTGCCAGTAGTACCGGTAATAATCAGCCCCAGCATTTT
clone_size: -
j_call: TRBJ1-5
v_call: TRBV19
d_call: -

cdr3_aa: CASSLRERRDERAKTQYF
cdr3_nt: TGTGCCAGCAGCTTACGCGAACGCCGGGACGAGCGGGCCAAGACCCAGTACTTC
clone_size: many
j_call: TRBJ2-5
v_call: TRBV7-4
d_call: -

cdr3_aa: CATRQTSGTDTQYF
cdr3_nt: TGTGCCACACGACAGACTAGCGGCACAGATACGCAGTATTTT
clone_size: many
j_call: TRBJ2-3
v_call: TRBV10-3
d_call: TRBD2

cdr3_aa: CSARDGAGGNSYEQYF
cdr3_nt: TGCAGTGCTAGAGATGGAGCGGGAGGTAACTCCTACGAGCAGTACTTC
clone_size: -
j_call: TRBJ2-7
v_call: TRBV20-1
d_call: TRBD2

cdr3_aa: CASFTTGSYNSPLHF
cdr3_nt: TGTGCCAGCTTTACGACAGGCTCCTATAATTCACCCCTCCACTTT
clone_size: many
j_call: TRBJ1-6
v_call: TRBV2
d_call: -

cdr3_aa: CASRTGTGNSPLHF
cdr3_nt: TGTGCCAGCAGAACCGGGACAGGGAATTCACCCCTCCACTTT
clone_size: many
j_call: TRBJ1-6
v_call: TRBV5-5
d_call: TRBD1

cdr3_aa: CASSAGAGRYQETQYF
cdr3_nt: TGTGCCAGCAGCGCTGGGGCAGGACGGTACCAAGAGACCCAGTACTTC
clone_size: -
j_call: TRBJ2-5
v_call: TRBV5-5
d_call: -

cdr3_aa: CASSLEDRLSYTF
cdr3_nt: TGTGCCAGCAGCTTGGAAGACAGGTTGAGCTACACCTTC
clone_size: many
j_call: TRBJ1-2
v_call: TRBV5-4
d_call: -

cdr3_aa: CASSRSGASSSGANVLTF
cdr3_nt: TGTGCCAGCAGCCGTAGCGGGGCGAGTAGCTCTGGGGCCAACGTCCTGACTTTC
clone_size: many
j_call: TRBJ2-6
v_call: TRBV4-2
d_call: TRBD2

cdr3_aa: CASSRTGENTIYF
cdr3_nt: TGTGCCAGCAGCCGGACAGGGGAGAACACCATATATTTT
clone_size: -
j_call: TRBJ1-3
v_call: TRBV11-2
d_call: TRBD1

cdr3_aa: CASSYGTGFSEQYF
cdr3_nt: TGTGCCAGCAGCTACGGGACAGGTTTTTCCGAGCAGTACTTC
clone_size: many
j_call: TRBJ2-7
v_call: TRBV7-8
d_call: TRBD1

cdr3_aa: CASSWTSGGASGEQYF
cdr3_nt: TGTGCCAGCAGCTGGACTAGCGGGGGGGCCTCAGGCGAGCAGTACTTC
clone_size: many
j_call: TRBJ2-7
v_call: TRBV7-9
d_call: TRBD2

cdr3_aa: CASSVTSGRAAGELFF
cdr3_nt: TGTGCCAGCAGTGTGACTAGCGGGAGGGCCGCCGGGGAGCTGTTTTTT
clone_size: few
j_call: TRBJ2-2
v_call: TRBV6-1
d_call: TRBD2

cdr3_aa: CASSQAGGDIQYF
cdr3_nt: TGTGCCAGCAGCCAGGCCGGGGGAGACATCCAGTACTTC
clone_size: -
j_call: TRBJ2-4
v_call: TRBV3-1
d_call: -

cdr3_aa: CASSLWDGSGELFF
cdr3_nt: TGTGCCAGCAGTTTATGGGACGGGTCCGGGGAGCTGTTTTTT
clone_size: many
j_call: TRBJ2-2
v_call: TRBV27
d_call: -

cdr3_aa: CASSLLSGREQYF
cdr3_nt: TGTGCCAGCAGCTTATTATCGGGGCGCGAGCAGTACTTC
clone_size: many
j_call: TRBJ2-7
v_call: TRBV11-2
d_call: -

cdr3_aa: CASSFSGVDTEAFF
cdr3_nt: TGTGCCAGCTCCTTCTCCGGGGTAGACACTGAAGCTTTCTTT
clone_size: many
j_call: TRBJ1-1
v_call: TRBV12-3/TRBV12-4
d_call: -

cdr3_aa: CASSQIGQGKTQYF
cdr3_nt: TGTGCCAGCAGCCAGATAGGACAGGGAAAGACCCAGTACTTC
clone_size: many
j_call: TRBJ2-5
v_call: TRBV3-1
d_call: TRBD1

cdr3_aa: CAWSVSSGIQLF
cdr3_nt: TGTGCCTGGAGTGTGTCCAGCGGGATACAACTATTC
clone_size: many
j_call: TRBJ2-1
v_call: TRBV30
d_call: TRBD2

cdr3_aa: CASSPVGAPNEKLFF
cdr3_nt: TGTGCCAGCAGCCCAGTGGGGGCCCCTAATGAAAAACTGTTTTTT
clone_size: many
j_call: TRBJ1-4
v_call: TRBV12-3/TRBV12-4
d_call: -

cdr3_aa: CASSLGADSYEQYF
cdr3_nt: TGTGCCAGCAGTTTAGGAGCGGACTCCTACGAGCAGTACTTC
clone_size: -
j_call: TRBJ2-7
v_call: TRBV12-3/TRBV12-4
d_call: -

cdr3_aa: CASSSGTSMSEQFF
cdr3_nt: TGCGCCAGCAGCTCCGGGACTAGTATGAGTGAGCAGTTCTTC
clone_size: many
j_call: TRBJ2-1
v_call: TRBV5-1
d_call: TRBD2

cdr3_aa: CASSLWDPQESNQPQHF
cdr3_nt: TGTGCCAGCAGTTTATGGGACCCACAGGAGAGCAATCAGCCCCAGCATTTT
clone_size: many
j_call: TRBJ1-5
v_call: TRBV27
d_call: -

cdr3_aa: CASLVRGGIGGELFF
cdr3_nt: TGTGCCAGCTTGGTGCGGGGGGGCATTGGCGGGGAGCTGTTTTTT
clone_size: -
j_call: TRBJ2-2
v_call: TRBV2
d_call: TRBD2

cdr3_aa: CASRGRGTTDTQYF
cdr3_nt: TGTGCCAGTAGAGGGCGGGGGACCACAGATACGCAGTATTTT
clone_size: many
j_call: TRBJ2-3
v_call: TRBV19
d_call: TRBD2